The rows below give T cell receptor beta chains drawn from one sample of a study of a mutant IDH1 vaccine in newly diagnosed glioma. Clones were read by immunoSEQ multiplex PCR, and TCRdb kept only the in-frame ones, dropping some. In the table there are fewer than 100,000 clones, around 90% of which are singletons. The input for sequencing was PBMCs, taken from a glioma patient treated with radiotherapy, temozolomide or both. The source of these receptors is a woman aged 45-59 years with glioma. Each CDR3 is given with its conserved first and last residue. D genes are given only for firm matches. For some rows the clone size is stated as once, few or many, or as a class when expanded; others skip it.

j_gene: TRBJ1-1; abundance: .; d_gene: .; v_gene: TRBV27; CDR3nt: TGTGCCAGCAGTTTCAGGGCAGGCAGAGAAGCTTTCTTT; CDR3aa: CASSFRAGREAFF
j_gene: TRBJ1-2; abundance: .; d_gene: .; v_gene: TRBV6-5; CDR3nt: TGTGCCAGCAGTTACAGGCGGTTCTATGGCTACACCTTC; CDR3aa: CASSYRRFYGYTF
j_gene: TRBJ2-1; abundance: once; d_gene: .; v_gene: TRBV7-8; CDR3nt: TGTGCCAGCAGCTTGGCTTGGACTTCGGGTGGTCCCAACAATGAGCAGTTCTTC; CDR3aa: CASSLAWTSGGPNNEQFF
j_gene: TRBJ2-7; abundance: .; d_gene: TRBD2; v_gene: TRBV6-1; CDR3nt: TGTGCCAGCAGTGAAGTGGCGGGAGGTTTCTACGAGCAGTACTTC; CDR3aa: CASSEVAGGFYEQYF
j_gene: TRBJ2-3; abundance: .; d_gene: .; v_gene: TRBV21-1; CDR3nt: TGTGCCAGTGGGACTAGCGGGCATGGCCGCCCAGATACGCAGTATTTT; CDR3aa: CASGTSGHGRPDTQYF
j_gene: TRBJ1-5; abundance: .; d_gene: TRBD1; v_gene: TRBV19; CDR3nt: TGTGCCAGTAGTACTAAGACAGGGTGGTGGAGCAATCAGCCCCAGCATTTT; CDR3aa: CASSTKTGWWSNQPQHF
j_gene: TRBJ1-1; abundance: .; d_gene: .; v_gene: TRBV11-2; CDR3nt: TGTGCCAGCCGACTACGGGACGGTAGTCGAGCTTTCTTT; CDR3aa: CASRLRDGSRAFF
j_gene: TRBJ2-1; abundance: .; d_gene: .; v_gene: TRBV10-1; CDR3nt: TGCGCCAGCTCAGACTACAATGAGCAGTTCTTC; CDR3aa: CASSDYNEQFF
j_gene: TRBJ1-1; abundance: .; d_gene: TRBD1; v_gene: TRBV5-1; CDR3nt: TGCGCCAGCAGTAGAGGGGGCGCGGGTGAAGCTTTCTTT; CDR3aa: CASSRGGAGEAFF
j_gene: TRBJ1-2; abundance: .; d_gene: .; v_gene: TRBV10-3; CDR3nt: TGTGCCATCAGTGAAATAGGTGGCTACACCTTC; CDR3aa: CAISEIGGYTF
j_gene: TRBJ2-3; abundance: .; d_gene: .; v_gene: TRBV19; CDR3nt: TGTGCCAGTAGAGGACTTGGCACAGATACGCAGTATTTT; CDR3aa: CASRGLGTDTQYF
j_gene: TRBJ2-5; abundance: .; d_gene: .; v_gene: TRBV9; CDR3nt: TGTGCCAGCACGCGGACAGATCAAGAGACCCAGTACTTC; CDR3aa: CASTRTDQETQYF
j_gene: TRBJ1-2; abundance: .; d_gene: .; v_gene: TRBV5-5; CDR3nt: TGTGCCAGCAGCTTGGACCGAATAAACTATGGCTACACCTTC; CDR3aa: CASSLDRINYGYTF
j_gene: TRBJ2-2; abundance: .; d_gene: .; v_gene: TRBV5-4; CDR3nt: TGTGCCAGCAGCTTGACCGGGAACACCGGGGAGCTGTTTTTT; CDR3aa: CASSLTGNTGELFF
j_gene: TRBJ2-3; abundance: .; d_gene: TRBD2; v_gene: TRBV27; CDR3nt: TGTGCCAGCAGTTTATGGGTAGCGGGAGTTGGAGATACGCAGTATTTT; CDR3aa: CASSLWVAGVGDTQYF
j_gene: TRBJ2-1; abundance: .; d_gene: .; v_gene: TRBV7-9; CDR3nt: TGTGCCAGCAGCTTAGCCGATAATGAGCAGTTCTTC; CDR3aa: CASSLADNEQFF
j_gene: TRBJ1-6; abundance: .; d_gene: .; v_gene: TRBV19; CDR3nt: TGTGCCAGTAGTACACGGACTGCAAATTCACCCCTCCACTTT; CDR3aa: CASSTRTANSPLHF
j_gene: TRBJ2-1; abundance: .; d_gene: .; v_gene: TRBV2; CDR3nt: TGTGCCAGCGAGATCTTCCGGGACGCCTACAATGAGCAGTTCTTC; CDR3aa: CASEIFRDAYNEQFF
j_gene: TRBJ2-6; abundance: once; d_gene: TRBD1; v_gene: TRBV5-6; CDR3nt: TGTGCCAGCAGCTCGACAGGGAAGAGTGGGGCCAACGTCCTGACTTTC; CDR3aa: CASSSTGKSGANVLTF
j_gene: TRBJ2-1; abundance: .; d_gene: .; v_gene: TRBV2; CDR3nt: TGTGCCAGCAGTGACCCGAGCTCCTACAATGAGCAGTTCTTC; CDR3aa: CASSDPSSYNEQFF
j_gene: TRBJ2-1; abundance: once; d_gene: TRBD2; v_gene: TRBV27; CDR3nt: TGTGCCAGCAGTGGGCTAGCGGGAGTTGGGGATGAGCAGTTCTTC; CDR3aa: CASSGLAGVGDEQFF
j_gene: TRBJ2-2; abundance: .; d_gene: .; v_gene: TRBV9; CDR3nt: TGTGCCAGCAGCGTTTTTAGCGGGAACACCGGGGAGCTGTTTTTT; CDR3aa: CASSVFSGNTGELFF
j_gene: TRBJ2-3; abundance: .; d_gene: .; v_gene: TRBV4-1; CDR3nt: TGCGCCAGCAGCCAAGCAACAGTTAGCACAGATACGCAGTATTTT; CDR3aa: CASSQATVSTDTQYF
j_gene: TRBJ2-7; abundance: .; d_gene: .; v_gene: TRBV18; CDR3nt: TGTGCCAGCTCACCACGGGACATCTACGAGCAGTACTTC; CDR3aa: CASSPRDIYEQYF
j_gene: TRBJ1-5; abundance: .; d_gene: .; v_gene: TRBV6-1; CDR3nt: TGTGCCAGCAGTGAATCGGGTCCCCGCAATCAGCCCCAGCATTTT; CDR3aa: CASSESGPRNQPQHF
j_gene: TRBJ1-1; abundance: .; d_gene: TRBD1; v_gene: TRBV6-5; CDR3nt: TGTGCCAGCAGAGGACAGGGAGGGAACACTGAAGCTTTCTTT; CDR3aa: CASRGQGGNTEAFF
j_gene: TRBJ1-5; abundance: .; d_gene: TRBD1; v_gene: TRBV19; CDR3nt: TGTGCCAGTACGGCCCAGGCAGGGACAGGTCTTCAGCCCCAGCATTTT; CDR3aa: CASTAQAGTGLQPQHF
j_gene: TRBJ2-7; abundance: .; d_gene: .; v_gene: TRBV15; CDR3nt: TGTGCCACCAGCAGAGATAGGGACCCCTTGTGGGAGCAGTACTTC; CDR3aa: CATSRDRDPLWEQYF
j_gene: TRBJ2-1; abundance: .; d_gene: TRBD2; v_gene: TRBV9; CDR3nt: TGTGCCAGCAGCGTAGGAGATAGCGGGAATGAGCAGTTCTTC; CDR3aa: CASSVGDSGNEQFF